The following is a TCR beta chain sequence with its context. From germline, CDR1 is MNHEY and CDR2 SMNVEV (reference sequence). Losses at the gene ends were 3 bases for V and 8 bases for J; bases not matched to a gene: 5. This CDR3 comprises 13 residues. The data were obtained in a study of T cell responses to AZD1222 COVID-19 vaccine. Libraries were prepared by immunoSEQ multiplex PCR; TCRdb keeps only in-frame clonotypes and omits some of them. The sample has under 95,000 clones, around 87% seen once. The sequence was collected from an adult in good health. The chain employs TRBV27 and TRBJ1-2, with 8 nucleotides matching TRBD1. Sample: peripheral blood, taken on day 0 of AZD1222 vaccination. CDR3 residues: CASSLRQGYGYTF. The CDR3 region has the DNA TGTGCCAGCAGTTTGAGACAGGGGTACGGCTACACCTTC.